This T cell receptor beta chain was sequenced for a study of shared clonotypes between healthy human individuals. Study in general: Aged 18 to 49, the donors were two women and a few men. Study findings and constraints: Across a few donors, naive CD4 shared about 5%, naive CD8 less than 4%, memory CD4 about 2.4%, memory CD8 about 0.4%.

The CDR3 extends over 13 amino acids. Trimming stripped 2 bases from V and 6 bases from J, with 12 bases between. CDR1 and CDR2 (germline): SGHRS, YFSETQ. Across several immunoSEQ plates, the genomic DNA of each subset was split evenly. Produced via immunoSEQ multiplex PCR; TCRdb's table is partial and in-frame only. Of over 2 million clones listed, roughly 95% are singletons. This clone is a singleton in its sample. Its specificity is unknown. Terminally differentiated effector memory CD45RA+ cells were left out of the naive CD8 fraction, which was CD45RO-negative and positively selected for CCR7. The chain recombines TRBV5-1 with TRBJ2-7; D is possibly TRBD2 (5 bases). The TCR was taken from a man aged 18 to 35 in good health. Sequenced sample: naive CD8+ T cells sorted from blood. The CDR3 loop reads CASSFRTGGEQYF. DNA for the CDR3: TGCGCCAGCAGCTTCCGGACTGGTGGCGAGCAGTACTTC.